The next 8 T cell receptor beta chains were all read from a single sample in a study of CD8+ T cells in alopecia areata (dated by TCRdb to 2016 to 2019). Receptor amplification or capture employed the immunoSEQ multiplex PCR assay. To provide template for TCR sequencing, every sample had RNA extracted and reverse transcribed into cDNA. TCRdb limited this immuneACCESS table to in-frame rearrangements with V and J called. A share of clones is missing; checked studies link under half to unresolved V genes, and the rest is unexplained. A total of fewer than 150,000 clones appear in this sample, approximately 59% of them only once. In total, the top ten clones hold 25% to 30% of the sample. The sample's time point label, decoded: more than 3 weeks on oral tofacitinib. The treatment or condition label of this sample denotes: oral pan-JAK inhibitor, 5-10 mg twice daily. The sample was CD8+ T cells sorted from blood, taken at week 4, from a patient treated with tofacitinib. The receptors shown here come from a human donor with alopecia areata.

This clone turned up a few times. The V and J genes are TRBV25-1 and TRBJ1-1; D is ambiguous. The CDR3 consists of 15 residues. Germline V CDR1 and CDR2: MGHDK, SYGVNS. V was clipped by 4 bases and J by 0 bases, with 12 bases between them. Here the CDR3 reads CASSGLGQLNTEAFF. For the CDR3, the DNA is TGTGCCAGCAGTGGCTTGGGCCAATTGAACACTGAAGCTTTCTTT.

The J gene is TRBJ2-5, the V gene TRBV21-1. TRBV21-1 is tagged as a pseudogene. CDR3 size: 15 residues. The CDR3: CASSKARYQQETQYF. CDR3 sequence (DNA): TGTGCCAGCAGCAAAGCTCGATACCAACAAGAGACCCAGTACTTC.

Regarding this clone: Germline is not matched at one junction end, which may reflect a read error. The chain links TRBV27 to TRBJ2-7; D unclear. The germline V gene encodes CDR1 MNHEY and CDR2 SMNVEV (reference sequence). This CDR3 contains 8 residues. For the CDR3, the DNA is TGTGCCAGCAGTCCTGCCAGCTTC. It translates to CASSPASF.

J is TRBJ2-7 and V is TRBV29-1; the D call may be TRBD1 or TRBD2 (5 bases each). The CDR3 covers 12 residues. CDR1 and CDR2 (germline): SQVTM, ANQGSEA. The V gene lost 6 bases and the J gene lost 7 bases, with 16 bases spanning the gap. The CDR3 DNA reads as TGCAGCGTGGCGAGGGACGGGACGGAGCAGTACTTC. Amino acid sequence: CSVARDGTEQYF.

This clone was seen more than once but under ten times. The chain couples TRBV7-9 to TRBJ1-2; a weak D match, TRBD1 (6 bases). Germline assignment: CDR1 SEHNR and CDR2 FQNEAQ (reference sequence). CDR3 length: 15 residues. Trimming took off 4 bases at V and 5 bases at J, with 17 bases between the two ends. The CDR3 bases are TGTGCCAGCAGCTCCCCGGGGGGCATTGGTTATGGCTACACCTTC. Translated: CASSSPGGIGYGYTF.

The V gene is TRBV5-1, the J gene TRBJ2-2; TRBD1 is a possible D gene (6 bases). The CDR3 is made up of 15 amino acids. In germline, CDR1 is SGHRS, CDR2 YFSETQ. Trimming stripped 4 bases from V and 2 bases from J, with 12 bases between. CDR3 bases: TGCGCCAGCAGCCTAGGACAGTTAAACACCGGGGAGCTGTTTTTT. Amino acids: CASSLGQLNTGELFF.

This clone has a single count. One end of the junction does not line up with germline, which may come from a read error. The genes are TRBV5-4 and TRBJ2-7, with TRBD2 matching over 7 bases. The CDR3 is made up of 14 amino acids. Germline V lookup: CDR1 SGHNT, CDR2 YYREEE (reference sequence). In nucleotides, the CDR3 is TGCGCCAGCAGCCAAGATCGGGAGGAATACGAGCAGTACTTC. Encoded protein: CASSQDREEYEQYF. The full variable domain, in which reference TRBV5-4 and TRBJ2-7 provide the parts outside the CDR3, is ETGVTQSPTHLIKTRGQQVTLRCSSQSGHNTVSWYQQALGQGPQFIFQYYREEENGRGNFPPRFSGLQFPNYSSELNVNALELDDSALYLCASSQDREEYEQYFGPGTRLTVT.

This clone was seen only a few times. This sequence joins TRBV4-1 and TRBJ2-1; D may be TRBD1 (5 bases). V was trimmed by 2 bases and J by 8 bases, leaving 10 bases between them. Germline CDR1 and CDR2: MGHRA and YSYEKL. This CDR3 contains 13 residues. This CDR3 is CASSQTPTDEQFF. CDR3 coding DNA: TGCGCCAGCAGCCAAACCCCGACAGATGAGCAGTTCTTC.